The 32 T cell receptor beta chains below were found in one sample sequenced in a study of T cell changes during pregnancy in multiple sclerosis. Libraries were prepared by immunoSEQ multiplex PCR; TCRdb keeps only in-frame clonotypes and omits some of them. The sample includes tens of thousands of clones, 93% seen only once; the top ten take approximately 2%. Sequencing was performed on peripheral blood, taken after pregnancy. Every receptor here comes from a female donor with multiple sclerosis, enrolled in a pregnancy study.

The sample holds one count of this clone. V is TRBV2 and J is TRBJ1-4; weak D call: TRBD1 (6 bases). Per the germline V gene, CDR1 is SNHLY and CDR2 is FYNNEI. The CDR3 sequence is 15 residues long. The V gene lost 3 bases and the J gene lost 4 bases, with 12 bases spanning the gap. The CDR3 DNA reads TGTGCCAGCAGTGACCGGGGGGCCAGTAATGAAAAACTGTTTTTT. Translated, it gives CASSDRGASNEKLFF.

DNA of the CDR3: TGCAGCTCATCGGACTGGAACCAAGAGACCCAGTACTTC. Translation: CSSSDWNQETQYF. The J gene is TRBJ2-5, the V gene TRBV29-1, with D perhaps TRBD2 (5 bases). This CDR3 has 13 amino acids. The V gene's germline CDR1 is SQVTM and CDR2 ANQGSEA. The ends were cut back, 8 bases at V and 0 bases at J, with 13 bases in the middle.

The chain couples TRBV25-1 to TRBJ2-4; TRBD2 agrees at 8 bases. Germline V gene lookup returns CDR1 MGHDK and CDR2 SYGVNS. Unmatched junction bases numbered 4, after V lost 6 bases and J lost 9 bases. CDR3 length equals 12 residues. CDR3 protein: CASSARGAIQYF. For the CDR3, the DNA is TGTGCCAGCAGCGCGCGGGGGGCCATTCAGTACTTC.

CDR3 in amino acids: CASSLALGTGDEQYF. DNA of the CDR3: TGTGCCAGCAGCTTAGCGCTCGGGACAGGGGACGAGCAGTACTTC. The rearrangement links TRBV7-6 to TRBJ2-7; TRBD1 aligns across 10 bases. The CDR3 sequence is 15 residues long. Unmatched junction bases numbered 4, after V lost 0 bases and J lost 5 bases. Per the germline V gene, CDR1 is SGHVS and CDR2 is FNYEAQ. Full variable domain (rest looked up from reference TRBV7-6 and TRBJ2-7): GAGVSQSPRYKVTKRGQDVALRCDPISGHVSLYWYRQALGQGPEFLTYFNYEAQQDKSGLPNDRFSAERPEGSISTLTIQRTEQRDSAMYRCASSLALGTGDEQYFGPGTRLTVT.

This chain uses TRBV4-3 with TRBJ1-5; D may be TRBD1 (5 bases). The V gene's germline CDR1 is LGHNA and CDR2 YSLEER. This CDR3 has 16 amino acids. Trimming took off 2 bases at V and 5 bases at J, with 16 bases between the two ends. DNA of the CDR3: TGCGCCAGCAGCCAAACAGTAGGGGCGCCGGATCAGCCCCAGCATTTT. Protein: CASSQTVGAPDQPQHF.

V and J are TRBV7-9 and TRBJ2-7, with a tentative D call TRBD2 (5 bases). V gave up 4 bases and J gave up 3 bases, with 16 bases separating them. The CDR3 is made up of 15 amino acids. Germline V gene data show CDR1 as SEHNR and CDR2 as FQNEAQ (reference sequence). As DNA, the CDR3 is TGTGCCAGCAGCTCTGAGGGAATACCGGGCTACGAGCAGTACTTC. Its protein is CASSSEGIPGYEQYF.

This rearrangement joins TRBV9 to TRBJ2-7; D perhaps matches TRBD1 (5 bases). This CDR3 is 14 amino acids long. Germline values: CDR1 SGDLS, CDR2 YYNGEE. The germline V and J ends were trimmed by 2 bases and 3 bases, with 12 bases remaining between them. The DNA of the CDR3 is TGTGCCAGCAGCGTCCAAGGGGATAACTACGAGCAGTACTTC. Its translation is CASSVQGDNYEQYF.

The chain combines TRBV2 with TRBJ1-2; 7 bases match TRBD1. The CDR3 consists of 13 residues. Per germline, CDR1 SNHLY and CDR2 FYNNEI. V was clipped by 7 bases and J by 4 bases; unmatched bases: 6. The CDR3 bases are TGTGCCAGCATCGCCGGGACAGCCTATGGCTACACCTTC. Translated, it gives CASIAGTAYGYTF.

CDR3 bases: TGTGCCAGCAGTTTAGGACTAGCGGACATCACAGATACGCAGTATTTT. Protein product: CASSLGLADITDTQYF. V usage is TRBV27 and J usage is TRBJ2-3; 10 bases are shared with TRBD2. The CDR3 length is 16 residues. Germline assignment: CDR1 MNHEY and CDR2 SMNVEV (reference sequence). Trimming took 2 bases from V and 2 from J; bases not matched to a gene: 4.

The V and J genes are TRBV4-2 and TRBJ2-2; 9 nucleotides match TRBD2. The CDR3 extends over 17 amino acids. Trimming removed 0 bases from V and 2 bases from J; junction bases left unmatched: 4. CDR1 LGHNA and CDR2 YNFKEQ come from the germline V gene. Here the CDR3 DNA reads TGTGCCAGCAGCCAAGATGGGACTAGCAGCAACACCGGGGAGCTGTTTTTT. This sequence encodes CASSQDGTSSNTGELFF.

V usage is TRBV14 and J usage is TRBJ2-7; a weak D match, TRBD2 (6 bases). The CDR3 spans 13 residues. CDR1 is SGHDN, CDR2 FVKESK, per germline. V gave up 2 bases and J gave up 10 bases, with 15 bases separating them. CDR3 DNA sequence: TGTGCCAGCAGCCAACGGATCTGGGGGGACCAGTACTTC. It specifies CASSQRIWGDQYF.

The V call is TRBV28, the J call TRBJ1-5; 9 positions agree with TRBD1. Unmatched junction bases numbered 8, after V lost 7 bases and J lost 4 bases. Germline V CDR1 and CDR2: MDHEN, SYDVKM. The CDR3 is made up of 15 amino acids. In nucleotides, the CDR3 is TGTGCCAGCACCCATCCCGGGACAGGGAATCAGCCCCAGCATTTT. This codes for CASTHPGTGNQPQHF.

The chain employs TRBV6-5 and TRBJ1-1; TRBD1 is a possible D gene (6 bases). Trimming left V 7 bases short and J 0 bases short, with 15 bases between. The CDR3 is 15 residues long. From germline, CDR1 is MNHEY and CDR2 SVGAGI. CDR3 residues: CASKRQVTMNTEAFF. CDR3 nucleotide sequence: TGTGCCAGCAAGAGACAGGTTACCATGAACACTGAAGCTTTCTTT.

The J gene is TRBJ2-7, the V gene TRBV5-1, with TRBD1 as a possible D gene (5 bases). The CDR3 extends over 14 amino acids. Germline lookup yields CDR1 SGHRS and CDR2 YFSETQ. Trimming shortened V by 0 bases and J by 4 bases, and 11 bases separated the two germline ends. CDR3 coding DNA: TGCGCCAGCAGCTTGGCCGCAGGGCCTTACGAGCAGTACTTC. Residues: CASSLAAGPYEQYF.

This sequence joins TRBV23-1 and TRBJ2-3, with 13 bases identical to TRBD2. TRBV23-1 is placed among ORFs of uncertain function. V shed 0 bases and J 2 bases; nucleotides not matched to a gene: 8. The length of the CDR3 is 19 residues. CDR3 sequence: CASSQSTGTSGEFTDTQYF. For the CDR3, the DNA is TGCGCCAGCAGTCAATCTACCGGGACTAGCGGGGAATTCACAGATACGCAGTATTTT.

The gene calls are TRBV27 and TRBJ1-2; maybe TRBD1 (5 bases). The CDR3 is 14 residues long. Germline loops: CDR1 MNHEY, CDR2 SMNVEV (reference sequence). Trimming removed 5 bases from V and 7 bases from J, with 17 bases in between. Here the CDR3 reads CASSPDRISGGYTF. CDR3 coding DNA: TGTGCCAGCAGTCCAGACAGAATTTCGGGTGGCTACACCTTC.

The V and J genes are TRBV5-1 and TRBJ2-7; 15 nucleotides align to TRBD2. Trimming cost V 4 bases and J 5 bases; bases outside gene matches: 1. Germline loops: CDR1 SGHRS, CDR2 YFSETQ. The CDR3 extends over 14 amino acids. The DNA for the CDR3 is TGCGCCAGCAGCCGGACTAGCGGGAGGGACGAGCAGTACTTC. Protein product: CASSRTSGRDEQYF.

CDR3 residues: CASSLTSHLDTQYF. The CDR3 DNA follows: TGTGCCAGCTCCCTAACTAGTCATCTGGATACGCAGTATTTT. J is TRBJ2-3 and V is TRBV18; maybe TRBD2 (5 bases). The germline V and J ends were trimmed by 6 bases and 6 bases, with 16 bases remaining between them. Germline V gene lookup returns CDR1 KGHSH and CDR2 LQKENI. The length of the CDR3 is 14 residues.

This sequence joins TRBV7-9 and TRBJ2-7; possible D gene TRBD1, 6 bases. In germline, CDR1 is SEHNR, CDR2 FQNEAQ (reference sequence). With 5 bases removed from V and 4 bases from J, the gap between germline ends came to 15 bases. The CDR3 covers 14 residues. The CDR3 DNA follows: TGTGCCAGCAGCCCACTCGACAGGACTTACGAGCAGTACTTC. Its protein is CASSPLDRTYEQYF.

CDR3 DNA: TGTGCCAGCAGCAATTCGGGAGACGAGCAGTACTTC. This encodes CASSNSGDEQYF. J is TRBJ2-7 and V is TRBV6-5; TRBD2 is a possible D gene (6 bases). The CDR3 covers 12 residues. V lost 6 bases to trimming and J lost 5 bases, with 11 bases between them. Germline V gene data show CDR1 as MNHEY and CDR2 as SVGAGI.

The chain uses TRBV5-8 and TRBJ2-5; TRBD2 agrees at 10 bases. The germline CDR1 and CDR2 sequences are SGHTS and YDEGEE. The V gene end was trimmed by 4 bases and the J gene end by 6 bases; junction bases not matched to a gene: 9. The CDR3 is 15 residues long. CDR3 nucleotide sequence: TGTGCCAGCAGCGCTACTAGCGGGGTCACAAAGACCCAGTACTTC. Translation gives CASSATSGVTKTQYF. The variable domain in full, with the rest retrieved from reference TRBV5-8 and TRBJ2-5, is EAGVTQSPTHLIKTRGQQATLRCSPISGHTSVYWYQQALGLGLQFLLWYDEGEERNRGNFPPRFSGRQFPNYSSELNVNALELEDSALYLCASSATSGVTKTQYFGPGTRLLVL.

CDR3 nucleotide sequence: TGCGCCAGCAGCCAAGATCGGGGGTTGGTCGTCTCTGAAGCTTTCTTT. This encodes CASSQDRGLVVSEAFF. The chain couples TRBV4-3 to TRBJ1-1, with D perhaps matching TRBD1 (5 bases). The CDR3 has 16 amino acids. From germline, CDR1 is LGHNA and CDR2 YSLEER. Trimming removed 0 bases at V and 6 bases at J, with 17 bases between.

The chain has TRBV15 and TRBJ2-3; 11 bases align to TRBD2. CDR3 length equals 16 residues. After removal of 3 bases from V and 5 bases from J, the junction contained 7 bases not matched to a gene. Germline V gene lookup returns CDR1 LNHNV and CDR2 YYDKDF (reference sequence). The CDR3 sequence is CATSRDSGLAGDTQYF. The CDR3 nucleotides read TGTGCCACCAGCAGGGATTCAGGACTAGCGGGAGATACGCAGTATTTT.

This chain connects TRBV11-2 to TRBJ2-7, with 11 bases identical to TRBD2. This CDR3 contains 14 residues. The V and J ends lost 0 bases and 6 bases, in that order; junction bases with no gene match: 1. CDR1 and CDR2 (germline): SGHAT, FQNNGV. CDR3 region: CASSLELAGGEQYF. The CDR3, as DNA: TGTGCCAGCAGCTTAGAGCTAGCGGGAGGCGAGCAGTACTTC. The variable domain in full, completed from reference TRBV11-2 and TRBJ2-7, reads EAGVAQSPRYKIIEKRQSVAFWCNPISGHATLYWYQQILGQGPKLLIQFQNNGVVDDSQLPKDRFSAERLKGVDSTLKIQPAKLEDSAVYLCASSLELAGGEQYFGPGTRLTVT.

The chain couples TRBV7-9 to TRBJ2-7; 9 bases align to TRBD1. The CDR3 runs 14 residues. Trimming removed 6 bases from V and 3 bases from J; junction bases left unmatched: 6. Germline-derived CDR1 and CDR2 are SEHNR and FQNEAQ (reference sequence). CDR3 sequence: CASSGDRAYYEQYF. CDR3 nucleotides: TGTGCCAGCAGTGGGGACAGGGCCTACTACGAGCAGTACTTC.

This sequence joins TRBV10-3 and TRBJ1-5; D not certain. V lost 2 bases, J lost 3 bases, and 8 bases lay in between. Germline V CDR1 and CDR2: ENHRY, SYGVKD. The CDR3 consists of 14 residues. CDR3 protein: CAISESPNNQPQHF. CDR3 nucleotide sequence: TGTGCCATCAGTGAGAGTCCTAACAATCAGCCCCAGCATTTT.

The genes are TRBV11-3 and TRBJ2-1; 9 nucleotides match TRBD2. CDR3 size: 16 residues. CDR1 SGHNT and CDR2 YENEEA come from the germline V gene. Trimming cost V 4 bases and J 7 bases; bases outside gene matches: 11. The CDR3 DNA reads TGTGCCAGCAGCTCCAGGATAGCGGGAGCCGATAATGAGCAGTTCTTC. Protein: CASSSRIAGADNEQFF.

V and J are TRBV6-5 and TRBJ1-1, with D maybe TRBD1 (5 bases). Germline V gene sequence: CDR1 MNHEY, CDR2 SVGAGI. CDR3 length: 15 amino acids. Trimming stripped 5 bases from V and 2 bases from J, with 15 bases between. CDR3 coding DNA: TGTGCCAGCAGTCAAATAGGACACTTAAACACTGAAGCTTTCTTT. This gives the protein CASSQIGHLNTEAFF.

Only a few counts were recorded for this clone. In DNA form, the CDR3 reads TGTGCCTGGAGCCACATTGTTGGCACTGAAGCTTTCTTT. As protein: CAWSHIVGTEAFF. The chain uses TRBV30 and TRBJ1-1; D unresolved. The CDR3 contains 13 residues. Germline values: CDR1 GTSNPN, CDR2 SVGIG (reference sequence). V shed 3 bases and J shed 4 bases, with 12 bases lying between them.

This clone appeared once. The chain couples TRBV28 to TRBJ2-1; 9 bases fit TRBD1. The trim removed 9 bases at V and 7 bases at J, leaving 19 bases unmatched. The CDR3 length is 17 residues. Germline V lookup: CDR1 MDHEN, CDR2 SYDVKM. The CDR3 coding sequence is TGTGCCAGACGTGACGAAGGGACAGGGAATATAAGAAATGAGCAGTTCTTC. Translating it yields CARRDEGTGNIRNEQFF.

J is TRBJ2-3 and V is TRBV15, with TRBD2 matching 12 bases. Trimming removed 5 bases from V and 5 bases from J; junction bases left unmatched: 8. This CDR3 has 16 amino acids. CDR1 LNHNV and CDR2 YYDKDF come from the germline V gene (reference sequence). This chain's CDR3 is CATSEQPGLAGDTQYF. The CDR3 region has the DNA TGTGCCACCAGCGAGCAACCGGGACTAGCGGGAGATACGCAGTATTTT.

The chain recombines TRBV7-2 with TRBJ1-1, with D tentatively TRBD1 (6 bases). Germline lookup yields CDR1 SGHTA and CDR2 FQGNSA. Trimming removed 5 bases from V and 4 bases from J, with 17 bases in between. The CDR3 length is 15 residues. CDR3 DNA sequence: TGTGCCAGCAGCCTCCAAAGGGGGACGGGCACTGAAGCTTTCTTT. It translates to CASSLQRGTGTEAFF.